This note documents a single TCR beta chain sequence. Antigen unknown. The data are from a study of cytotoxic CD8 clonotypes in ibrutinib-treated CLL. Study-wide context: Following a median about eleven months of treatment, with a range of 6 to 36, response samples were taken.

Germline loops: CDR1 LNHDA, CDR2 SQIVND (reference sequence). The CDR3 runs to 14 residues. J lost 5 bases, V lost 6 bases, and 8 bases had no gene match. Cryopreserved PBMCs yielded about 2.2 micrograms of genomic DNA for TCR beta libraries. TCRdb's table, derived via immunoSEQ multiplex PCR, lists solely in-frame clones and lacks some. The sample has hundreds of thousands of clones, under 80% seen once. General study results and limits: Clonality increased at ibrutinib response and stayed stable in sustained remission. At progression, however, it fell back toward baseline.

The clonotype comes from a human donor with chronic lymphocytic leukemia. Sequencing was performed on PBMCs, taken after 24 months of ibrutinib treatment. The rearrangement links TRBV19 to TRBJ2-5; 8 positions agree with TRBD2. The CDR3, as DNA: TGTGCCAGTAGCTCGAGCGGGAGAGGGGAGACCCAGTACTTC. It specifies CASSSSGRGETQYF.